Below are 26 T cell receptor beta chains sequenced from a single sample in a study of cytomegalovirus exposure and HLA in healthy donors. TCRdb keeps only in-frame clones here, not all; method: immunoSEQ multiplex PCR. The sample carries over 150,000 clones, about 88% recorded once. The sequencing sample was made of PBMCs. Source of these receptors: a young man in good health and CMV-seropositive.

About this clone itself: The same CDR3 is also encoded by other DNA sequences in this sample. The J gene is TRBJ2-4, the V gene TRBV14; TRBD2 agrees at 7 bases. Germline V gene sequence: CDR1 SGHDN, CDR2 FVKESK. Germline trimming cut 0 bases from V and 1 base from J; bases unmatched to any gene: 3. The CDR3 is 16 amino acids. CDR3 nucleotide sequence: TGTGCCAGCAGCCAAGAAGTGGGGGGGGCCAAAAACATTCAGTACTTC. Translating gives CASSQEVGGAKNIQYF.

The chain joins TRBV10-1 to TRBJ2-5, with D tentatively TRBD1 (5 bases). The germline V gene encodes CDR1 WNHNN and CDR2 SYGVQD (reference sequence). This CDR3 comprises 15 residues. Trimming took 7 bases from V and 3 from J, leaving 18 bases between them. The CDR3 reads CASKAPQGREETQYF. The CDR3 nucleotides read TGCGCCAGCAAAGCTCCTCAGGGAAGAGAAGAGACCCAGTACTTC.

The chain links TRBV4-2 to TRBJ2-7; the match to TRBD1 covers 7 bases. CDR1 is LGHNA, CDR2 YNFKEQ, per germline. With 1 base clipped from V and 6 bases from J, the junction kept 6 bases outside the gene matches. The CDR3 has 14 residues. The CDR3 DNA is TGTGCCAGCAGCCAAGGACAGGGTGGACGCGAGCAGTACTTC. The encoded protein is CASSQGQGGREQYF.

The rearrangement links TRBV7-6 to TRBJ2-2; 13 nucleotides align to TRBD2. CDR1 and CDR2 from the germline V gene are SGHVS and FNYEAQ. Trimming removed 5 bases from V and 3 bases from J; junction bases left unmatched: 9. CDR3 size: 18 residues. The CDR3, as DNA: TGTGCCAGCAGCCAGGGACTAGCGGGGATAGGGGACACCGGGGAGCTGTTTTTT. Translation gives CASSQGLAGIGDTGELFF.

V usage is TRBV7-2 and J usage is TRBJ2-1; D remains ambiguous. This CDR3 is built from 11 residues. The V gene lost 3 bases and the J gene lost 12 bases, with 9 bases spanning the gap. The germline V gene encodes CDR1 SGHTA and CDR2 FQGNSA. This chain's CDR3 is CASSFTTGQFF. As DNA, the CDR3 is TGTGCCAGCAGCTTTACTACGGGGCAGTTCTTC.

This sequence joins TRBV15 and TRBJ2-3; D might be TRBD1 (6 bases). CDR1 is LNHNV, CDR2 YYDKDF, per germline (reference sequence). V was shortened by 0 bases and J by 2 bases, with 15 bases between the two germline ends. This CDR3 spans 17 amino acids. The CDR3 is CATSRDRDNTFTDTQYF. CDR3 coding DNA: TGTGCCACCAGCAGAGATCGGGACAACACCTTCACAGATACGCAGTATTTT.

The chain has TRBV7-3 and TRBJ2-2, with TRBD2 as a possible D gene (6 bases). CDR1 SGHTA and CDR2 FQGTGA come from the germline V gene. The CDR3 loop spans 15 amino acids. Trimming left V 2 bases short and J 6 bases short, with 13 bases between. DNA for the CDR3: TGTGCCAGCAGCTTAGGCCTACGGGGGTCCGGGGAGCTGTTTTTT. Its protein product is CASSLGLRGSGELFF.

The V call is TRBV7-9, the J call TRBJ2-3, with TRBD2 identical over 8 bases. The V gene's germline CDR1 is SEHNR and CDR2 FQNEAQ (reference sequence). J lost 4 bases, V lost 3 bases, and 12 bases had no gene match. The CDR3 consists of 17 residues. For the CDR3, the DNA is TGTGCCAGCAGCTTGGTCCAGGGCGGGGGGAGATCAGATACGCAGTATTTT. Translating gives CASSLVQGGGRSDTQYF.

The V gene is TRBV19, the J gene TRBJ2-1; TRBD1 might be the D (5 bases). The V end lost 1 base, the J end lost 8 bases, and 15 bases lay between the germline ends. This CDR3 has 15 residues. CDR1 is LNHDA, CDR2 SQIVND, per germline (reference sequence). CDR3 sequence (DNA): TGTGCCAGTAGTATAGTTTCCAACCTAGGGGATGAGCAGTTCTTC. Translation: CASSIVSNLGDEQFF.

The count of this clone is one. V is TRBV11-3 and J is TRBJ2-7; D gene uncertain. Germline values: CDR1 SGHNT, CDR2 YENEEA. The CDR3 contains 10 residues. V was clipped by 8 bases and J by 6 bases, with 8 bases between them. The DNA for the CDR3 is TGTGCCAGCCCCCCCCGCGAGCAGTACTTC. Translation: CASPPREQYF. The whole variable domain, filled in from reference TRBV11-3 and TRBJ2-7, reads EAGVVQSPRYKIIEKKQPVAFWCNPISGHNTLYWYLQNLGQGPELLIRYENEEAVDDSQLPKDRFSAERLKGVDSTLKIQPAELGDSAVYLCASPPREQYFGPGTRLTVT.

CDR3 region: CASSMAGTPFYEQYF. CDR3 nucleotides: TGTGCCAGTAGTATGGCCGGGACACCCTTCTACGAGCAGTACTTC. V gene TRBV19 combines with J gene TRBJ2-7; maybe TRBD1 (6 bases). Looked up from germline, CDR1 is LNHDA and CDR2 is SQIVND (reference sequence). The CDR3 has 15 amino acids. V was clipped by 3 bases and J by 3 bases, with 15 bases between them.

The rearrangement uses TRBV4-1 and TRBJ2-1, with D perhaps matching TRBD1 (6 bases). CDR3 length equals 15 residues. Germline loops: CDR1 MGHRA, CDR2 YSYEKL. Trimming shortened V by 1 base and J by 10 bases, and 17 bases separated the two germline ends. The CDR3: CASSQVYRAPGEQFF. In DNA, the CDR3 is TGCGCCAGCAGCCAAGTATACAGGGCTCCTGGGGAGCAGTTCTTC.

V usage is TRBV7-2 and J usage is TRBJ2-5; 11 nucleotides agree with TRBD2. Germline V gives CDR1 SGHTA, CDR2 FQGNSA. The length of the CDR3 is 17 residues. V lost 1 base and J lost 2; bases outside the gene matches: 6. DNA of the CDR3: TGTGCCAGCAGCTTAGGCCTAGCGGGGGGCCCTCAAGAGACCCAGTACTTC. This codes for CASSLGLAGGPQETQYF.

This rearrangement joins TRBV5-6 to TRBJ2-1; the D gene is possibly TRBD2 (6 bases). Germline V CDR1 and CDR2: SGHDT, YYEEEE. The CDR3 totals 16 residues. The V gene lost 4 bases and the J gene lost 4 bases, with 18 bases spanning the gap. The CDR3 protein is CASSQFSGTSYNEQFF. The CDR3, as DNA: TGTGCCAGCAGCCAGTTTAGCGGAACCTCTTACAATGAGCAGTTCTTC.

CDR3: CASSLEDRYHEQYF. DNA for the CDR3: TGTGCCAGCAGCTTAGAGGACAGGTACCACGAGCAGTACTTC. This chain uses TRBV7-2 with TRBJ2-7; TRBD1 agrees at 7 bases. The V gene end was trimmed by 1 base and the J gene end by 5 bases; junction bases not matched to a gene: 5. Germline lookup yields CDR1 SGHTA and CDR2 FQGNSA. The CDR3 sequence is 14 residues long.

This chain links TRBV11-2 with TRBJ1-4; D gene uncertain. Germline V lookup: CDR1 SGHAT, CDR2 FQNNGV. Trimming took off 4 bases at V and 4 bases at J, with 16 bases between the two ends. The length of the CDR3 is 16 residues. The CDR3 region is CASSSPGRRNNEKLFF. CDR3 DNA sequence: TGTGCCAGCAGCTCACCTGGACGGAGGAATAATGAAAAACTGTTTTTT.

The rearrangement uses TRBV5-1 and TRBJ2-2; 12 nucleotides match TRBD1. Per germline, CDR1 SGHRS and CDR2 YFSETQ. CDR3 length: 16 amino acids. The J segment lost 5 bases and the V segment lost 5 bases, leaving 7 bases of the junction unmatched. The CDR3 sequence: CASRTGTGGETGELFF. In DNA, the CDR3 is TGCGCCAGCAGGACCGGGACAGGGGGCGAAACCGGGGAGCTGTTTTTT.

The chain uses TRBV27 and TRBJ1-2; tentatively, D is TRBD1 (5 bases). CDR1 is MNHEY and CDR2 is SMNVEV in the germline V gene (reference sequence). The CDR3 extends over 17 amino acids. V shed 0 bases and J shed 5 bases, with 19 bases lying between them. CDR3 bases: TGTGCCAGCAGTTTATCGATCGCGGCAGGGAAAATTTATGGCTACACCTTC. Its protein product is CASSLSIAAGKIYGYTF.

This chain connects TRBV5-3 to TRBJ1-5, with TRBD1 matching 9 bases. TRBV5-3 is an open reading frame whose function is uncertain. This CDR3 contains 16 residues. J was trimmed by 4 bases and V by 5 bases; bases with no gene match: 10. CDR3 protein: CARRQGDRDLNQPQHF. The CDR3 bases are TGTGCCAGAAGACAGGGGGACAGGGACCTTAATCAGCCCCAGCATTTT.

This chain connects TRBV5-1 to TRBJ2-7; possible D gene TRBD2, 6 bases. Deletions cut 3 bases from V and 3 bases from J, with 13 bases between. The CDR3 has 14 residues. Germline V gene sequence: CDR1 SGHRS, CDR2 YFSETQ. This CDR3 reads CASSSGTRYYEQYF. The CDR3 nucleotides read TGCGCCAGCAGCTCCGGGACTCGGTACTACGAGCAGTACTTC.

The rearrangement links TRBV11-2 to TRBJ1-1, with 9 bases fitting TRBD1. The CDR3 length is 16 residues. From germline, CDR1 is SGHAT and CDR2 FQNNGV. Germline trimming cut 5 bases from V and 4 bases from J; bases unmatched to any gene: 11. CDR3 DNA: TGTGCCAGCAGCGGGCCGACAGGGGGTTTGGGCACTGAAGCTTTCTTT. It translates to CASSGPTGGLGTEAFF.

This clone was counted many times. The rearrangement joins TRBV19 to TRBJ1-4; D possibly corresponds to TRBD1 (5 bases). This CDR3 has 15 amino acids. Trimming removed 5 bases at V and 0 bases at J, with 10 bases between. From germline, CDR1 is LNHDA and CDR2 SQIVND (reference sequence). CDR3 amino acids: CASSAQETTNEKLFF. The CDR3 region has the DNA TGTGCCAGTAGTGCACAGGAGACAACTAATGAAAAACTGTTTTTT.

In its sample, this clone was seen once. The rearrangement uses TRBV19 and TRBJ1-4; 10 positions agree with TRBD1. After removal of 7 bases from V and 4 bases from J, the junction contained 9 bases not matched to a gene. CDR3 length equals 16 residues. CDR1 is LNHDA and CDR2 is SQIVND in the germline V gene (reference sequence). CDR3 sequence: CASTPPGQGNNEKLFF. CDR3 sequence (DNA): TGTGCCAGTACCCCCCCGGGACAGGGGAATAATGAAAAACTGTTTTTT.

V and J are TRBV6-5 and TRBJ1-1; D perhaps matches TRBD1 (6 bases). The V gene lost 2 bases and the J gene lost 6 bases, with 10 bases spanning the gap. The CDR3 contains 13 residues. Per the germline V gene, CDR1 is MNHEY and CDR2 is SVGAGI. The CDR3 coding sequence is TGTGCCAGCAGTTACCTCGGACAGTCTGAAGCTTTCTTT. Translated, it gives CASSYLGQSEAFF.

The V gene is TRBV6-5, the J gene TRBJ1-4, with no clear D. The germline V gene encodes CDR1 MNHEY and CDR2 SVGAGI. With 0 bases removed from V and 1 base from J, the gap between germline ends came to 9 bases. The CDR3 runs to 16 residues. The CDR3 loop is CASSYSLRRTNEKLFF. In DNA form, the CDR3 reads TGTGCCAGCAGTTACTCGTTGAGGAGAACTAATGAAAAACTGTTTTTT.

V usage is TRBV19 and J usage is TRBJ1-2, with D perhaps TRBD1 (5 bases). The CDR3 contains 16 residues. Germline V gives CDR1 LNHDA, CDR2 SQIVND (reference sequence). The V gene lost 6 bases and the J gene lost 0 bases, with 17 bases spanning the gap. The CDR3 DNA is TGTGCCAGTAGGACCCCAATCTCCAGGGCTAACTATGGCTACACCTTC. Amino acid sequence: CASRTPISRANYGYTF.